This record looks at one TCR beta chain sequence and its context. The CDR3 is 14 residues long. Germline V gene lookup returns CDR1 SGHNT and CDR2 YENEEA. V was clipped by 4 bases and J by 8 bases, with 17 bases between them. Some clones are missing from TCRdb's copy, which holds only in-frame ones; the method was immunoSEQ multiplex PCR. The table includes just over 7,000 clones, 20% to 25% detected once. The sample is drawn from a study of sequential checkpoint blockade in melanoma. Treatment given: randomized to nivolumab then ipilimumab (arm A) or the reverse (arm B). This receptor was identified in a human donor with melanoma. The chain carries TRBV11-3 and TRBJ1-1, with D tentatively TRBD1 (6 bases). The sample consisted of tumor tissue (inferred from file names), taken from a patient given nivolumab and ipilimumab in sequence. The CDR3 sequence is CASSSLTGWSEAFF. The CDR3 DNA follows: TGTGCCAGCAGCTCCCTGACAGGTTGGTCGGAAGCTTTCTTT.